This record looks at one T cell receptor beta chain sequence and its context. The antigen is not known. Then a second PCR, running roughly 6 to 11 cycles, was carried out with a sample-barcoded 5' primer and a J-beta primer mix. TCRdb recomputed calls from the 5' RACE reads with MiXCR, one row per CDR3 protein. The sample yields hundreds of thousands of distinct CDR3 sequences, roughly 41% seen once. Trimming stripped 2 bases from V and 7 bases from J, with 24 bases between. This CDR3 is built from 16 residues. CDR1 and CDR2 (germline): DFQATT, SNEGSKA (reference sequence). This record comes from a study of blood T cells in healthy people across ages. It was approximately 10 milliliters of peripheral blood that were drawn from each donor. The study, taken as a whole, reports: Fewer expanded clones and more diversity marked long-lived versus aged donors. With unsorted PBMCs, a conclusive comparison of naive versus antigen-experienced cells was not possible.

The rearrangement uses TRBV20-1 and TRBJ2-7, with D possibly TRBD2 on 7 matching bases. The sequence was obtained from a woman between 55 and 75 years old in good health. Sequences were obtained from blood. CDR3 coding DNA: TGCAGTGCTAGACCCCTAGGGGGGGCCGCCTACAATGAGCAGTACTTC. Translating gives CSARPLGGAAYNEQYF.